A selection of T cell receptor beta chains follows, all from one sample in a study of response to subunit inactivated influenza vaccine. TCRdb re-derived calls from the RT-PCR reads in MiXCR, one entry per CDR3 protein. The sample includes roughly 500,000 distinct CDR3 sequences, about 15% of them seen just once. The sequences come from CD4+ T cells sorted from PBMCs, collected approximately 25 months after vaccination. The receptors stem from a man aged 45 to 70 who received an inactivated influenza vaccine. Each CDR3 is given with its conserved first and last residue. D genes are given only for firm matches.

>14|.|TRBV7-8
CASSLVARNHEAFF
>16|.|TRBV27
CASSLGSSPPHNEQFF
>17|TRBD1|TRBV3-1
CASSQVFEGAAYNEQFF
>18|TRBD2|TRBV20-1
CSARGGGLAGTSSYEQYF
>14|.|TRBV5-1
CASSLALRGTEAFF
>16|TRBD2|TRBV5-1
CASSLAGSGGVDTQYF
>13|.|TRBV28
CASCRQINSPLHF
>12|.|TRBV6-1
CASSSLEGERFF
>16|TRBD1|TRBV12-3/TRBV12-4
CASSPGQGGNTGELFF
>11|.|TRBV5-1
CASSGSDTQYF
>13|.|TRBV4-3
CASSLYPGSEQFF
>14|.|TRBV29-1
CSVGRGWGSGELFF
>15|.|TRBV6-2/TRBV6-3
CASRRRDSDYNEQFF
>15|.|TRBV20-1
CSAREKSSFGSPLHF
>13|TRBD1|TRBV12-3/TRBV12-4
CASSFTGVAEAFF
>17|TRBD1|TRBV20-1
CSARDLDRAHYLNEQFF
>13|.|TRBV7-2
CASSFPGAETQYF
>16|.|TRBV19
CASSTAPGLLNTEAFF
>14|.|TRBV5-5
CASSLQGWNTEAFF
>18|TRBD2|TRBV4-2
CASSRGTSGRGGTDTQYF
>13|.|TRBV7-8
CAATGRVGSPLHF
>17|TRBD2|TRBV7-9
CASSQRPSGAPYNEQFF
>14|.|TRBV4-2
CASSQDWGDQPQHF
>12|.|TRBV12-3/TRBV12-4
CASSSHSYGYTF
>14|TRBD1|TRBV6-1
CASRGQGYNTEAFF
>18|.|TRBV2
CTFSTRRGRGKIGNTIYF
>15|.|TRBV20-1
CSARDHGESSYEQYF
>13|.|TRBV6-6
CASTARAFYEQYF
>13|TRBD1|TRBV11-1
CASSLGQRETQYF
>15|.|TRBV20-1
CSARDLAGRVDTQYF
>14|TRBD2|TRBV20-1
CSASLAGGFYEQYF
>14|TRBD1|TRBV5-1
CASSTRQGNNEQYF
>15|.|TRBV4-3
CASSQYRDGPYEQYF
>13|.|TRBV6-2/TRBV6-3
CASSPSVGLGQFF
>12|.|TRBV7-7
CASSITYSFLSF
>12|.|TRBV5-1
CASSVQGYEQYF
>11|.|TRBV20-1
CSARDLDASTF
>17|.|TRBV4-1
CASSQDKGAGTNTEAFF
>13|.|TRBV12-3/TRBV12-4
CASRVGGGEKLFF
>13|.|TRBV7-2
CASSPGVGVVGYF
>13|.|TRBV20-1
CSARSLAQDEQFF
>17|TRBD1|TRBV7-9
CASSFSVRDRRYETQYF
>14|TRBD1|TRBV7-2
CASSRRQGEYGYTF
>15|TRBD1|TRBV7-8
CASSPDRVFINEQFF
>13|.|TRBV6-1
CASSPTGGYGYTF